This T cell receptor beta chain was captured by sequencing in a study of PD-L1 blockade in urothelial cancer. Notes on the study in general: Below-median blood TCR clonality before treatment forecast better survival.

Generated by immunoSEQ multiplex PCR, the TCRdb table keeps only in-frame clones and is missing some. The data hold approximately 50,000 clones, with around 83% observed a single time. V shed 3 bases and J 4 bases; nucleotides not matched to a gene: 1. The germline V gene encodes CDR1 SEHNR and CDR2 FQNEAQ (reference sequence). This CDR3 spans 13 amino acids. Time point defined: pretreatment peripheral blood. Notes on this clone: Its antigen is not known.

This sequence joins TRBV7-9 and TRBJ2-7; TRBD1 matches at 9 bases. The source is a man aged 45 to 65 with urothelial cancer. This specimen was PBMCs, taken around atezolizumab (anti-PD-L1) treatment. The CDR3 bases are TGTGCCAGCAGCTTCGACAGGGGGTACGAGCAGTACTTC. Its translation is CASSFDRGYEQYF.